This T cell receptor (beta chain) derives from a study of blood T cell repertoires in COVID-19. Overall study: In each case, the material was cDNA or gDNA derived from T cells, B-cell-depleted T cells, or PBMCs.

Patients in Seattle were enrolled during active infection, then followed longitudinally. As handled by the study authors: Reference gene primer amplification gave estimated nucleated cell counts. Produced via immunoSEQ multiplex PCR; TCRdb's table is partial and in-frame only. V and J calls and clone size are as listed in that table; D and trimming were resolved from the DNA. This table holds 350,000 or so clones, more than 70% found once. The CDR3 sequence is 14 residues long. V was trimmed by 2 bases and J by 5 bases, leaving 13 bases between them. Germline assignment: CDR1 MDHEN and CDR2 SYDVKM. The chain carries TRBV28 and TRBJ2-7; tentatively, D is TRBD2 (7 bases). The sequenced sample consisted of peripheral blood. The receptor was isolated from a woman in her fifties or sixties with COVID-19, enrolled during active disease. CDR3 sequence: CASSLTGGGHEQYF. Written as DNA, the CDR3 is TGTGCCAGCAGTTTAACGGGGGGCGGCCACGAGCAGTACTTC.